This T cell receptor (beta chain) was observed in a study of regulatory and conventional T cells in RAG deficiency. Blood CD4+ CD25-high CD127-low regulatory T cells supplied the genomic DNA template. From germline, CDR1 is MNHNS and CDR2 SASEGT. The CDR3 loop spans 16 amino acids. Trimming left V 2 bases short and J 1 base short, with 13 bases between. Sequencing used immunoSEQ multiplex PCR; TCRdb keeps in-frame clones, though not all of them. The sample carries approximately 12,000 clones, roughly 94% recorded once. Study-level findings and limits: Shannon entropy fell and Simpson indices rose in RAG-deficient patients.

On this clone: Its antigen is unknown.

Another study also made use of these data, one on regulatory T cells. This second study says: Amplification used 52 TRBV primers and 13 TRBJ primers.

The V gene is TRBV6-1, the J gene TRBJ2-3, with D possibly TRBD2 on 7 matching bases. The sequencing input was CD127- CD25+ CD4+ Tregs sorted from blood. The origin of this receptor is a human donor in good health. CDR3 residues: CASSEWAGAGTDTQYF. The CDR3 DNA reads as TGTGCCAGCAGTGAATGGGCGGGGGCGGGCACAGATACGCAGTATTTT.